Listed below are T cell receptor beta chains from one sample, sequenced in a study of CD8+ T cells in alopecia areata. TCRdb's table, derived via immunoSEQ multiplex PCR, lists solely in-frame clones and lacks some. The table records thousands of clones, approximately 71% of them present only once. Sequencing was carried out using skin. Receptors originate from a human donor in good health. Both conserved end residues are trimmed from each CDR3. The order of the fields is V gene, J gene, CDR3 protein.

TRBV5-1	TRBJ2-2	ASSLAGTGIGELF
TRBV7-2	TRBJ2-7	ASSRQGSGGTYEQY
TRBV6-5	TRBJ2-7	ASRPGLVSYEQY
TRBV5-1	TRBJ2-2	ASSHRGQGFPNTGELF
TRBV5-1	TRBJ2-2	ASSLNTGELF
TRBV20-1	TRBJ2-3	SAQGPHTQY
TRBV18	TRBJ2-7	ASSPGGNYEQY
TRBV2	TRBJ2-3	ASSISGGSDTQY
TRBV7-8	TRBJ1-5	ASSLNGRKGGGGQPQH
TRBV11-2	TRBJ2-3	ASRPRQGMGTDTQY
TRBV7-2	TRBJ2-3	ASSLVGGTSGGADTQY
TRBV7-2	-	ASSLGGGPSEQY
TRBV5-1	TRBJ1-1	ASSLEGTADTEAF
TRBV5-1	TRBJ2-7	ASSYGTSDSYEQY
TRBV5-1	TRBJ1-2	ASSLADPSYGYT
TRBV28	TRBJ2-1	ASSTPSGGRNEQF
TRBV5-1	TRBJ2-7	ASSAGTGGYEQY
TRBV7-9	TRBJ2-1	ASSLDQGGQF
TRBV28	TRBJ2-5	ASRFLRASGTSTQY
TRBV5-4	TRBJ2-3	ASSLDRGVTDTQY
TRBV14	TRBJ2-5	ASSQAIVWGPEKQETQY
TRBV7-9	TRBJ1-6	ASSLGLGAQTYNSPLH
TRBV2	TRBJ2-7	ASTPEVGNEQY
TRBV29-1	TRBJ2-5	SVEGQVATQY